The entry below describes one T cell receptor (beta chain). Its matching antigen is unknown. The PCR made use of 60 Vbeta and 13 Jbeta primers. Clones were read by immunoSEQ multiplex PCR, and TCRdb kept only the in-frame ones, dropping some. This table holds about 200,000 clones, roughly four fifths found once. This sample is part of a study of cytomegalovirus exposure and HLA in healthy donors. CDR3 size: 15 residues. From germline, CDR1 is SGHAT and CDR2 FQNNGV. Study conclusions and caveats: The CMV antigen specificity of a few CMV-associated chains was confirmed through in vitro analysis. Accurate prediction of most subjects' HLA-A and HLA-B alleles from TCR beta sequences was reported.

The rearrangement links TRBV11-2 to TRBJ2-5; D is perhaps TRBD2 (5 bases). The J call may be in error: the DNA end matches TRBJ2-7 better. The sequence was obtained from a boy between 2 and 10 years old in good health and CMV-seronegative. The sample comprised PBMCs. CDR3 in DNA: TGTGCCAGCAGCTTATTCGGTAGCGTCTCCTACGAGCAGTACTTC. Amino acid sequence: CASSLFGSVSYEQYF.